This T cell receptor beta chain was identified during a study of cytomegalovirus exposure and HLA in healthy donors. Study-level findings and limits: Some V segments (TRBV6-2 and TRBV6-3 among them) were excluded as indistinguishable. It was reported in a later analysis that an Asian-associated ancestry cluster showed fewer N-insertions than the roughly 620-donor mean.

The CDR3 consists of 15 residues. Per the germline V gene, CDR1 is MNHEY and CDR2 is SMNVEV (reference sequence). V was pared by 4 bases and J by 1 base, with 14 bases between. Amplification used 60 Vbeta primers and 13 Jbeta primers. Clones were sequenced by immunoSEQ multiplex PCR, and TCRdb holds only the in-frame ones, with some missing. Here the sample table reports roughly 220,000 clones. To note about this clone: What it binds is not known.

The sample consisted of PBMCs. This sequence originates from a girl aged 2 to 10 in good health and CMV-seropositive. This rearrangement joins TRBV27 to TRBJ2-7; D unresolved. CDR3 protein: CASSSSTLTSYEQYF. The CDR3 DNA follows: TGTGCCAGCAGTTCATCGACTCTCACGTCCTACGAGCAGTACTTC.